The 19 T cell receptor beta chains listed next were all sequenced from one sample in a study of CD8+ T cells in alopecia areata. RNA extraction was followed by reverse transcription into cDNA, which acted as the sequencing template. Only in-frame clones appear in the TCRdb table, and some are missing; sequencing was by immunoSEQ multiplex PCR. The table lists some 180,000 clones, approximately 53% of them singletons, with approximately 4.9% in the top ten. Sample: CD8+ T cells sorted from blood. The origin of the receptors is a human donor in good health.

The CDR3 here is CSAIRGGEQYF. The CDR3 DNA reads TGCAGTGCTATCAGGGGTGGCGAGCAGTACTTC. The V and J genes are TRBV20-1 and TRBJ2-7, with D maybe TRBD1 (6 bases). The CDR3 covers 11 residues. V gave up 4 bases and J gave up 6 bases, with 10 bases separating them. Germline V CDR1 and CDR2: DFQATT, SNEGSKA (reference sequence).

This rearrangement joins TRBV4-1 to TRBJ1-1, with TRBD1 matching over 9 bases. The trim removed 4 bases at V and 10 bases at J, leaving 10 bases unmatched. The germline V gene has CDR1 MGHRA and CDR2 YSYEKL. The CDR3 covers 14 residues. The CDR3 nucleotides read TGCGCCAGCAGCCTCTATCGGACAGGGGAGCGAGCTTTCTTT. Protein: CASSLYRTGERAFF.

The V and J genes are TRBV5-1 and TRBJ2-3; unclear D gene. The V and J ends lost 0 bases and 4 bases respectively, with 6 bases between them. Germline-derived CDR1 and CDR2 are SGHRS and YFSETQ. The CDR3 runs to 13 residues. The CDR3 region is CASSLEPPDTQYF. DNA for the CDR3: TGCGCCAGCAGCTTGGAGCCCCCAGATACGCAGTATTTT.

The rearrangement links TRBV27 to TRBJ2-7; tentatively, D is TRBD2 (5 bases). The CDR3 runs to 12 residues. V was cut by 3 bases and J by 10 bases, with 13 bases left in between. Germline V gives CDR1 MNHEY, CDR2 SMNVEV (reference sequence). The CDR3 DNA reads TGTGCCAGCAGTTTGGCGGGCACGGATCAGTACTTC. Translated: CASSLAGTDQYF.

This sequence joins TRBV29-1 and TRBJ2-7; D is possibly TRBD2 (5 bases). The V and J ends lost 1 base and 0 bases respectively, with 10 bases between them. Per the germline V gene, CDR1 is SQVTM and CDR2 is ANQGSEA. CDR3 size: 14 residues. The CDR3 loop is CSVEGGPSSYEQYF. CDR3 in DNA: TGCAGCGTTGAAGGCGGGCCGTCCTCCTACGAGCAGTACTTC.

This sequence joins TRBV4-1 and TRBJ1-1; D call uncertain. Germline V lookup: CDR1 MGHRA, CDR2 YSYEKL. The CDR3 has 13 amino acids. Trimming removed 6 bases at V and 4 bases at J, with 12 bases between. The CDR3 region is CASSSGRRTEAFF. DNA of the CDR3: TGCGCCAGCAGTTCTGGTAGGCGCACTGAAGCTTTCTTT.

The V call is TRBV5-6, the J call TRBJ2-7; 7 bases align to TRBD2. Losses at the gene ends were 4 bases for V and 2 bases for J; bases not matched to a gene: 6. Germline loops: CDR1 SGHDT, CDR2 YYEEEE. This CDR3 has 14 residues. Here the CDR3 DNA reads TGTGCCAGCAGCCCCGGACTAGGACCCTACGAGCAGTACTTC. This gives the protein CASSPGLGPYEQYF.

CDR3 sequence (DNA): TGTGCCAGCAGTTATATGGGGCAGGGGACCCAGTACTTC. This encodes CASSYMGQGTQYF. The genes are TRBV6-5 and TRBJ2-5; tentative D call: TRBD1 (5 bases). V shed 3 bases and J shed 7 bases, with 12 bases lying between them. The CDR3 loop spans 13 amino acids. Per germline, CDR1 MNHEY and CDR2 SVGAGI.

The gene calls are TRBV29-1 and TRBJ1-2; 7 nucleotides match TRBD1. The germline V gene encodes CDR1 SQVTM and CDR2 ANQGSEA. J lost 7 bases, V lost 6 bases, and 8 bases had no gene match. The CDR3 sequence is 12 residues long. Here the CDR3 DNA reads TGCAGCGTGGCCACAGGGGACGGTGGCTACACCTTC. Its translation is CSVATGDGGYTF.

The gene calls are TRBV6-1 and TRBJ1-2; 9 bases are shared with TRBD1. V was pared by 6 bases and J by 6 bases, with 2 bases of the junction left unmatched. Germline CDR1 is MNHNS and CDR2 is SASEGT. CDR3 length equals 12 residues. The CDR3 nucleotides are TGTGCCAGCAGCTGGGACAGGGATGGCTACACCTTC. Its translation: CASSWDRDGYTF.

The chain joins TRBV6-1 to TRBJ1-6; possibly TRBD1 for D (5 bases). Germline CDR1 and CDR2: MNHNS and SASEGT. The CDR3 has 16 residues. Trimming removed 4 bases at V and 0 bases at J, with 10 bases between. The CDR3, as DNA: TGTGCCAGCAGTGCGACAGTGAGCTCCTATAATTCACCCCTCCACTTT. It yields the protein CASSATVSSYNSPLHF.

The rearrangement joins TRBV27 to TRBJ2-5; TRBD1 is a possible D gene (6 bases). The CDR3 contains 13 residues. V was shortened by 3 bases and J by 7 bases, with 12 bases between the two germline ends. From germline, CDR1 is MNHEY and CDR2 SMNVEV (reference sequence). CDR3 nucleotides: TGTGCCAGCAGTTTTAAGACAGGCGGGACCCAGTACTTC. This encodes CASSFKTGGTQYF.

The genes are TRBV5-6 and TRBJ2-5; no firm D call. Germline V gene lookup returns CDR1 SGHDT and CDR2 YYEEEE. The CDR3 length is 13 residues. The V end lost 4 bases, the J end lost 2 bases, and 9 bases lay between the germline ends. The CDR3 protein is CASSLFSQETQYF. CDR3 DNA sequence: TGTGCCAGCAGCCTCTTCTCACAAGAGACCCAGTACTTC.

The CDR3 here is CASSARQGKSDEQYF. CDR3 DNA: TGTGCCAGCAGCGCCCGACAGGGGAAGAGCGACGAGCAGTACTTC. This chain joins TRBV9 and TRBJ2-7; TRBD1 matches at 8 bases. With 3 bases clipped from V and 5 bases from J, the junction kept 10 bases outside the gene matches. The germline gives CDR1 SGDLS, CDR2 YYNGEE. The CDR3 is made up of 15 amino acids. Drawing the rest from reference TRBV9 and TRBJ2-7, the complete variable domain is DSGVTQTPKHLITATGQRVTLRCSPRSGDLSVYWYQQSLDQGLQFLIQYYNGEERAKGNILERFSAQQFPDLHSELNLSSLELGDSALYFCASSARQGKSDEQYFGPGTRLTVT.

This clone appeared a few times. V usage is TRBV6-6 and J usage is TRBJ1-2, with D uncertain. The V gene's germline CDR1 is MNHNY and CDR2 SVGAGI (reference sequence). There are 13 residues in the CDR3. V was cut by 9 bases and J by 3 bases, with 14 bases left in between. CDR3 nucleotides: TGTGCCAGTTCCAGCCTCAAAGACTATGGCTACACCTTC. It translates to CASSSLKDYGYTF.

This chain uses TRBV9 with TRBJ2-2; D may be TRBD1 or TRBD2 (5 bases each). The CDR3 has 15 amino acids. In germline, CDR1 is SGDLS, CDR2 YYNGEE. Trimming took 4 bases from V and 6 from J, leaving 16 bases between them. CDR3 in amino acids: CASSNTQGAAGELFF. In nucleotides, the CDR3 is TGTGCCAGCAGCAATACCCAGGGAGCGGCCGGGGAGCTGTTTTTT.

The chain couples TRBV29-1 to TRBJ2-5; TRBD1 matches 8 bases. With the DNA end fitting TRBJ2-7 better, the J assignment may be wrong. The CDR3 is 15 residues long. Germline-derived CDR1 and CDR2 are SQVTM and ANQGSEA. The CDR3 DNA reads as TGCAGCGTCGTACCGGTGGGACAGGACGGTCACGAGCAGTACTTC. Translated: CSVVPVGQDGHEQYF.

V gene TRBV18 combines with J gene TRBJ1-6, with 7 bases matching TRBD1. The CDR3 extends over 17 amino acids. Germline assignment: CDR1 KGHSH and CDR2 LQKENI. After removal of 5 bases from V and 7 bases from J, the junction contained 14 bases not matched to a gene. CDR3 sequence: CASSSTAEQGINSPLHF. CDR3 DNA: TGTGCCAGCTCATCAACGGCAGAACAGGGGATCAATTCACCCCTCCACTTT.

There are a few counts of this clone. V gene TRBV29-1 combines with J gene TRBJ1-1, with TRBD1 matching 9 bases. V trimming: 6 bases; J trimming: 11 bases; junction bases outside the gene matches: 22. Germline V gives CDR1 SQVTM, CDR2 ANQGSEA. The length of the CDR3 is 16 residues. CDR3 sequence: CSVVSGTGSRPRDAFF. The CDR3 coding sequence is TGCAGCGTCGTATCCGGGACAGGGTCAAGACCCCGTGATGCTTTCTTT. The variable domain in full, with the rest retrieved from reference TRBV29-1 and TRBJ1-1, is SAVISQKPSRDICQRGTSLTIQCQVDSQVTMMFWYRQQPGQSLTLIATANQGSEATYESGFVIDKFPISRPNLTFSTLTVSNMSPEDSSIYLCSVVSGTGSRPRDAFFGQGTRLTVV.